This paragraph covers one T cell receptor (beta chain) sequence. Its antigen is still unknown. Base qualities are not provided; no much larger clone lies one nucleotide away. The library was built by means of the immunoSEQ multiplex PCR assay. For the multiplex PCR, a mixture combining 60 forward primers for TCR Vbeta segments and 13 reverse primers for TCR Jbeta segments was used. Amplification of the CDR3 region of rearranged TCR beta genes was performed with a multiplex PCR assay on genomic DNA. On the Illumina HiSeq System, the amplified TCR beta libraries were sequenced as 87-base-pair reads. Per the source publication's procedure: Across the 640 or so repertoires, a later analysis counted approximately 83 million unique TCR beta chains, roughly 11 million of which were shared by at least two donors. Raw reads were error-corrected and collapsed into unique sequences with a nearest-neighbor algorithm that merged closely related sequences to remove PCR and sequencing errors. CDR3 sequences were aligned to IMGT reference sequences to assign V, D and J gene segments. For a sequence to be retained, a match of at least six nucleotides to both a V gene segment and a J gene segment was required. Rearrangements were classified as productive when the CDR3 lacked stop codons and remained in frame with V and J, and all other rearrangements were classified as non-productive. Following IMGT convention, CDR3 was defined as the stretch from the second conserved V-encoded cysteine to the conserved J-encoded phenylalanine. Sequences without an unambiguous match to a single V gene segment were excluded from the earlier analysis of approximately 600 of the donors. In an earlier analysis of several hundred of the donors, V segments were called functional above 56.7% productive rearrangements and were called segregating when the between-donor standard deviation exceeded 5%. A statistical classification framework was built for diagnosing cytomegalovirus status from the catalog of TCR beta chain sequences. V and J gene assignment, in a later analysis, came from comparing TCR nucleotide sequences with IMGT/GENE-DB human TR gene sequences. Using the TCRdist pipeline, a later analysis assigned CDR3 sequences along with most-parsimonious VDJ recombination scenarios. In a later analysis, each TCR beta chain was defined by its CDR3 amino acid sequence together with its V-gene family, and reads without a unique V-gene family were excluded. In a later analysis, fewer than 600 highly shared, low-generation-probability nucleotide sequences were removed to address suspected cross-contamination and a sequencing artifact. In a later analysis, a clonal expansion index for each public chain was calculated from normalized within-repertoire ranks of inferred template counts. In a later analysis, generation probabilities were computed using a VDJ recombination model fitted to out-of-frame rearrangements, and the results were checked against IGoR. In a later analysis, TCR-TCR, TCR-HLA and TCR-CMV co-occurrence was scored with hypergeometric tests, and a repertoire-size bias correction was applied to TCR pairs. False discovery rates were estimated in a later analysis by permuting HLA or CMV assignments 20 times. A later analysis grouped co-occurring TCRs with DBSCAN, adding TCRdist sequence similarity when clustering within HLA-allele-positive subsets. For co-occurrence clustering, repertoires with fewer than 30,000 or more than 120,000 public chains were excluded, along with four or five repertoires with anomalous nucleotide sharing. The table comes from immuneACCESS by way of TCRdb, which keeps in-frame sequences with V and J called. Part of the clones is missing from these tables; in studies checked, under half for an unresolved V gene and the rest for unknown reasons. The DNA gave D and trimming, while V, J and clone size come from that table. The sample data list about 260,000 clones, and more than 55% of these were observed just once. Under 3% of the sample is in the top ten clones.

The sample is drawn from a study of cytomegalovirus exposure and HLA in healthy donors (dated by TCRdb to about 2017). A note on the overall study: In an earlier analysis of 587 of the donors, around 290 Gb of sequence data and 100 million or so unique TCR beta sequences from 180 million or so T cells were reported. About 280 gigabases of sequencing data and roughly 81 million unique TCR sequences made up an early release that covered under 750 HLA-typed donors. The genetic ancestry cluster associated with self-reported Caucasian donors included roughly four fifths of the roughly 400 genotyped donors. The study aimed to test whether cataloging public T cell receptors could reveal signatures of past pathogen exposure. The T cell repertoires of roughly 660 subjects were profiled by immunosequencing and related to cytomegalovirus serostatus. A separate validation cohort of 100 to 150 different subjects was used in addition to the 666-subject first cohort. To predict cytomegalovirus infection status, the study brought together high-throughput TCR immunosequencing, statistical association of individual TCRs with disease status, and machine learning. In a later analysis, previously published TCR beta repertoires from 666 donors were re-analyzed and high-resolution HLA genotyping was added so that TCR occurrence patterns could be studied. Rather than using new phenotypic data, the later analysis identified candidate immune exposures from TCR beta sequences and from how often those sequences occurred across donors. In an earlier analysis of roughly 600 of the donors, high-throughput TCR beta sequencing was used to judge whether each TCR beta V gene segment behaved as functional or pseudogenic. Donor age, sex, ethnicity and CMV serostatus were compiled together with the repertoire data. A later genetic analysis used genome-wide SNP genotypes for about 65% of the roughly 670 donors, treating that subset as a discovery cohort. All discovery cohort repertoires had been generated using a single sequencing platform. Class I and class II HLA loci were covered by the typing at four-digit resolution. The number of donors typed differed by locus, with 629-630 for A, B, C, DRB1 and DQB1, roughly 520 for DQA1, 606 for DPA1, and some 440 for DPB1. Roughly five DR-DQ haplotypes were handled as single units for association and clustering, since linkage in the cohort was strong. On average, roughly 240,000 unique TCR beta nucleotide sequences were sequenced per donor among roughly 430 genotyped donors of the cohort, with roughly a sixth of those sequences being non-productive.

Broader findings and caveats from the paper: Linkage disequilibrium might explain the correlated functional status among segregating V segments, but an unknown experimental factor could not be excluded. A later analysis found that HLA-associated TCR beta chains were more clonally expanded and had lower generation probabilities than equally common non-associated chains. Roughly uniform sequencing depth across donors was assumed in presence/absence analyses, although this assumption may not hold. In vitro tests confirmed that a few of the cytomegalovirus-associated TCR beta chains recognize cytomegalovirus antigens. Compared with the 666-donor mean, donors in an Asian-associated ancestry cluster had fewer N-insertions in productive TCRs, according to a later genetic analysis. Most TCR sequences were seen in very few donors, while some public TCRs were found in many individuals. When HLA alleles, especially DR and DQ, strongly co-occurred, TCR associations were difficult to assign to individual alleles. Because counts were too low, more than 15 rarely observed V segments, including chromosome 9 orphons, were left out of the earlier analysis of some 640 of the donors. In an earlier analysis of 587 of the donors, most TCR beta V segments appeared in productive rearrangements about 87% or about 30% of the time, broadly matching IMGT annotations. The classifier was reported to diagnose cytomegalovirus status with high specificity and sensitivity in both the original cohort and the validation cohort. CMV serostatus was the only immune exposure information available for the cohort. A later analysis associated about 17,000 TCR beta sequences with specific HLA alleles at a false discovery rate of 0.05. A group of highly shared sequence variants was considered likely to be a technical artifact of the sequencing pipeline. It was suggested by the authors that the approach could potentially be generalized to other disease states and immunological phenotypes. According to a later analysis, TCR association rates differed among HLA loci, with DRB1 alleles showing the most associated TCRs and HLA-C alleles showing the fewest. Because the 87-base-pair reads could not distinguish some IMGT-functional V segments, including TRBV6-2 and TRBV6-3, those segments were excluded. Because HLA typing was unavailable for some donors at each locus, only the typed subset was used in association tests. A further reported finding was that TCR beta sequences accurately predicted the HLA-A and HLA-B alleles for most subjects in the first cohort. The study listed 150 to 200 TCR beta chains as associated with cytomegalovirus. V-gene and J-gene trimming of TCR beta chains was associated with a missense DCLRE1C variant in a later genetic analysis, and the association was replicated in an independent cohort. Several of the top co-occurrence clusters appeared to be linked to parvovirus B19, influenza, CMV and Epstein-Barr virus, according to a later analysis. A later analysis found that most CMV-associated TCR beta chains appeared HLA-restricted, with HLA associations seemingly driven largely by CMV exposure. Only TCR beta chains were sequenced in this cohort, and the absence of alpha or paired-chain data limited detectable features.

The cohort comprised fewer than 750 healthy bone marrow donors. All cohort members were sampled while nominally healthy, although unrecorded immune exposures were likely present. The donor was CMV seronegative and belonged to the group of over 300 seronegative cohort members. Each donor provided a peripheral blood sample, and peripheral blood mononuclear cells were used for TCR beta sequencing. The Qiagen DNeasy Blood Extraction Kit was used to extract genomic DNA from the blood cell samples. Inclusive of the bounding cysteine and phenylalanine, the CDR3 is 16 residues long. Only the CDR3 DNA stays, 48 bases, in frame from base 1. From V the trimming removes 3 bases and from J it removes 0 bases, while the gene matches leave 7 bases of the junction unaccounted for. CDR1 is given as WNHNN and CDR2 as SYGVQD, both from the germline V gene (reference sequence).

The source of this sequence is a female donor in good health and CMV-seronegative. The chain is encoded by TRBV10-1 joined to TRBJ2-7; 8 central bases correspond to TRBD2. The sequencing sample was made of PBMCs. The CDR3 reads CASSETTSGSSYEQYF. The DNA sequence is as follows: TGCGCCAGCAGTGAAACAACTAGCGGTAGCTCCTACGAGCAGTACTTC.